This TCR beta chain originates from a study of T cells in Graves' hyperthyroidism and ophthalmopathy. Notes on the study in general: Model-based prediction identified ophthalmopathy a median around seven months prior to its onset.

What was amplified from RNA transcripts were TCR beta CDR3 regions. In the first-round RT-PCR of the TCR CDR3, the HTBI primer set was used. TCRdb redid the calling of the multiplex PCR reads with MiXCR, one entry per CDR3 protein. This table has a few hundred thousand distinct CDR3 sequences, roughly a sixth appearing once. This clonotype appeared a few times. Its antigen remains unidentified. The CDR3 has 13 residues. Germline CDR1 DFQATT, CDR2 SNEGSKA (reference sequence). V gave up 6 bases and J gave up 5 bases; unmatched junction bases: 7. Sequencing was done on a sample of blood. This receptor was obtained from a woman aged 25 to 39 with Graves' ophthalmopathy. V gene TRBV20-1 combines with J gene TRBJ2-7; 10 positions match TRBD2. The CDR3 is CSASGLANHEQYF. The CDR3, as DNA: TGCAGTGCCTCGGGACTAGCGAACCACGAGCAGTACTTC.